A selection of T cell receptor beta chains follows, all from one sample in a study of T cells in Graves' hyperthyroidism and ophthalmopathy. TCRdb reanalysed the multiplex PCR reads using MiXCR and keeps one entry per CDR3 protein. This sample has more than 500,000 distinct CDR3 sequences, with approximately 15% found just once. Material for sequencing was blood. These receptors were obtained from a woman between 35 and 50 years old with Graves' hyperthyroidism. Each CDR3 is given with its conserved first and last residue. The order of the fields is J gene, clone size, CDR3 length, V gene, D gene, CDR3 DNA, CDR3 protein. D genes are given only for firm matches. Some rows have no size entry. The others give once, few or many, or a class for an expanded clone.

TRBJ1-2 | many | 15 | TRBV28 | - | TGTGCCAGCAGTTCTCAGGATTCCCGGGCCTATGGCTACACCTTC | CASSSQDSRAYGYTF
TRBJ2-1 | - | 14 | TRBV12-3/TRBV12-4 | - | TGTGCCAGCGCTCGGAGGGCCTTCTACAATGAGCAGTTCTTC | CASARRAFYNEQFF
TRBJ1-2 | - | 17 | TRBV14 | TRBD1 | TGTGCCAGCAGCCAAGGATGGGGGACAGGGCGAGGCTATGGCTACACCTTC | CASSQGWGTGRGYGYTF
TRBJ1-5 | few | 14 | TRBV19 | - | TGTGCCAGTAGTTCAACTCAGGGAACAGTGCCCCAGCATTTT | CASSSTQGTVPQHF
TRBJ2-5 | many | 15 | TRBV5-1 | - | TGCGCCAGCAGCTTGGAGGGGGAGAGATCAGAGACCCAGTACTTC | CASSLEGERSETQYF
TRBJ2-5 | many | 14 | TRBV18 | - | TGTGCCAGCTCACCACCAACAGGGCAAGAGACCCAGTACTTC | CASSPPTGQETQYF
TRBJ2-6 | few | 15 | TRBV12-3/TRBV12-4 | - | TGTGCCAGCAGGGAACAGGTTGCCGGGGCCAACGTCCTGACTTTC | CASREQVAGANVLTF
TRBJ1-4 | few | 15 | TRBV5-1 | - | TGCGCCAGCAGCTCCCTCGGAACCTTTAATGAAAAACTGTTTTTT | CASSSLGTFNEKLFF
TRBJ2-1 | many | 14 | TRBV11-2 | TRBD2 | TGTGCCAGCAGCCTTGGGACTAGCGGGGCTGAGCAGTTCTTC | CASSLGTSGAEQFF
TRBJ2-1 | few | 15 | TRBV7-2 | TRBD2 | TGTGCCAGCAGCTTGGTAGCGGGCCAGGGAAATGAGCAGTTCTTC | CASSLVAGQGNEQFF
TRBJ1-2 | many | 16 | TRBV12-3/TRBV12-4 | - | TGTGCCAGCAGTTTAGAGGGAGGGATCTCCCGAGATGGCTACACCTTC | CASSLEGGISRDGYTF
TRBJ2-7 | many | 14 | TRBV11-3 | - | TGTGCCAGCAGCTTGAGCGGGTATTCCTACGAGCAGTACTTC | CASSLSGYSYEQYF
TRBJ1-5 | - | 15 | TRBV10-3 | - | TGTGCCATCAGTGAGGGCAGGGAGAGCAATCAGCCCCAGCATTTT | CAISEGRESNQPQHF
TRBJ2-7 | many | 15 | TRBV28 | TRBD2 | TGTGCCAGCAGTTTCCCCGGGACTATTCAACCCGAGCAGTACTTC | CASSFPGTIQPEQYF
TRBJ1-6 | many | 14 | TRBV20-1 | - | TGCAGTGCTAGAGATGTAGGGAGTGGATCACCCCTCCACTTT | CSARDVGSGSPLHF
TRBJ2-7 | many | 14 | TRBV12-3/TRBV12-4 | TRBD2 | TGTGCCAGCAGCTTCCGACTAGCGCCCTACGAGCAGTACTTC | CASSFRLAPYEQYF
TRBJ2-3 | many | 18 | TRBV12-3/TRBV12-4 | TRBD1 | TGTGCCAGCAGTTTAGTCCACCTTACAGGGGTAGGCACAGATACGCAGTATTTT | CASSLVHLTGVGTDTQYF
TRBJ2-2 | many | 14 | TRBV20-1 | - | TGCAGTGCTAGAGATTTGCGAGGGCCCGGGGAGCTGTTTTTT | CSARDLRGPGELFF
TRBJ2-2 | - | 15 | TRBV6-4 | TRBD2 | TGTGCCAGCCCATCACTAGCGGGAGGCTTCGGGGAGCTGTTTTTT | CASPSLAGGFGELFF
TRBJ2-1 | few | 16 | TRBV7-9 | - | TGTGCCAGCAGCTTAGTCTATCTTACCTCCTACAATGAGCAGTTCTTC | CASSLVYLTSYNEQFF
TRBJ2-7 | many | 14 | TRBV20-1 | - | TGCAGTGCTAGGACGACATGGGTCGGCCACGAGCAGTACTTC | CSARTTWVGHEQYF
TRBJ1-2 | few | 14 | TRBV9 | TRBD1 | TGTGCCAGCAGCGTAGCTATGGGACAGGACCACTACACCTTC | CASSVAMGQDHYTF